This T cell receptor beta chain was captured by sequencing in a study of blood T cells in healthy people across ages. Overall study results and limits: What prevented conclusive comparison of naive and antigen-experienced cells was that PBMCs were unsorted.

A second roughly 7 to 11 cycle PCR used barcoded and J-beta primers. Via MiXCR, TCRdb re-called the 5' RACE reads, giving one row per CDR3 protein. This table has about 1.8 million distinct CDR3 sequences, around half appearing once. This clonotype turned up a few times. Its specificity is unknown. Each sample gave at least 7 million isolated PBMCs. Extraction of total RNA produced a minimum of 5 micrograms from each sample. CDR3 length: 14 amino acids. Germline loops: CDR1 SGDLS, CDR2 YYNGEE. The receptor comes from a woman aged 40 to 55 in good health. The chain is built from TRBV9 and TRBJ2-4; possible D gene TRBD2, 7 bases. The J call is uncertain, as TRBJ2-5 better fits the DNA end. Sequenced: blood. CDR3 amino acids: CASSFPGGGETQYF. CDR3 nucleotide sequence: TGTGCCAGCAGCTTCCCGGGCGGGGGCGAGACCCAGTACTTC.